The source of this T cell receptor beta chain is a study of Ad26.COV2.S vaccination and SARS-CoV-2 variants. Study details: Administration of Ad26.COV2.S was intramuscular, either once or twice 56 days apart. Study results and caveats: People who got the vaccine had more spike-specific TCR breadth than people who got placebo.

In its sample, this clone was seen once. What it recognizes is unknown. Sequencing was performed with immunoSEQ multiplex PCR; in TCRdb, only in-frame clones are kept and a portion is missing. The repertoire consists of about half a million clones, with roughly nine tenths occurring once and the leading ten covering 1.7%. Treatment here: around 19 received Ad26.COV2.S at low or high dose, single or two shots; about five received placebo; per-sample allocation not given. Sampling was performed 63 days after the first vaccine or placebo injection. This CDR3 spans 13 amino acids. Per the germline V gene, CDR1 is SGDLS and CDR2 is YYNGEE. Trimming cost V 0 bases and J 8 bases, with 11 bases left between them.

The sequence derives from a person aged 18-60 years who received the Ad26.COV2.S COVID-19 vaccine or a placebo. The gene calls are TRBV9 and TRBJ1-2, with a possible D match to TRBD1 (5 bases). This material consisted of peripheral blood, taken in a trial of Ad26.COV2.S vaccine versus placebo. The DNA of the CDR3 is TGTGCCAGCAGCGTAGTCCAGGGCTTCGGCTACACCTTC. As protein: CASSVVQGFGYTF.